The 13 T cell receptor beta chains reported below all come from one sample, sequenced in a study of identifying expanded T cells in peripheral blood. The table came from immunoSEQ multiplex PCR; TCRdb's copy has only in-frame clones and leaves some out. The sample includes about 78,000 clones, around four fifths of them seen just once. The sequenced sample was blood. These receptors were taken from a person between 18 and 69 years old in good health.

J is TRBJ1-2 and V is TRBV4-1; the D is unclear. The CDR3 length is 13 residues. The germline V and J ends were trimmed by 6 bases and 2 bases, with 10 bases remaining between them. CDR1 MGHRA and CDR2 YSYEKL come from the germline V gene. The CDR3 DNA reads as TGCGCCAGCAGTCCGGACGGGAACTATGGCTACACCTTC. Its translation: CASSPDGNYGYTF.

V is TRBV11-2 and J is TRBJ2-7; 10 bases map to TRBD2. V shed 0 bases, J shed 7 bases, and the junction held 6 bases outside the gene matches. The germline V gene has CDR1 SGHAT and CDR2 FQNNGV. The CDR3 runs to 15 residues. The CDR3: CASSLELAGVGEQYF. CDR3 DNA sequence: TGTGCCAGCAGCTTAGAGCTAGCGGGAGTGGGGGAGCAGTACTTC.

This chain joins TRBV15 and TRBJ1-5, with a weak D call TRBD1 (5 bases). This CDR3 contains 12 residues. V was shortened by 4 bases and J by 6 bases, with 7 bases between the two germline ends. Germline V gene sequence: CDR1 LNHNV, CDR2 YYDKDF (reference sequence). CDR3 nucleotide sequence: TGTGCCACCAGCATGGGGGTTCAGCCCCAGCATTTT. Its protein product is CATSMGVQPQHF. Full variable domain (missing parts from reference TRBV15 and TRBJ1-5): DAMVIQNPRYQVTQFGKPVTLSCSQTLNHNVMYWYQQKSSQAPKLLFHYYDKDFNNEADTPDNFQSRRPNTSFCFLDIRSPGLGDTAMYLCATSMGVQPQHFGDGTRLSIL.

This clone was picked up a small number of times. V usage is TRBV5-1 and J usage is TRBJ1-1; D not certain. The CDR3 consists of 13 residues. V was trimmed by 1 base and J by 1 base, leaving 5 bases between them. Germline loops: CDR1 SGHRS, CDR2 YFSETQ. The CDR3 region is CASSLIENTEAFF. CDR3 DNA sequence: TGCGCCAGCAGCTTGATTGAGAACACTGAAGCTTTCTTT.

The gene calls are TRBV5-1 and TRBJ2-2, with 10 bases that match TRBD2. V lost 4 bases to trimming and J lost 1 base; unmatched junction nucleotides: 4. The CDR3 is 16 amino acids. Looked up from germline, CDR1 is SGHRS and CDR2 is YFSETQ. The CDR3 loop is CASSIGLAVNTGELFF. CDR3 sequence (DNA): TGCGCCAGCAGCATCGGACTAGCGGTGAACACCGGGGAGCTGTTTTTT.

This CDR3 reads CASSPTGSNTGELFF. The CDR3 DNA reads TGTGCCAGCAGCCCGACAGGTTCGAACACCGGGGAGCTGTTTTTT. This sequence joins TRBV7-8 and TRBJ2-2; weak D call: TRBD1 (6 bases). The CDR3 loop spans 15 amino acids. Trimming shortened V by 5 bases and J by 0 bases, and 10 bases separated the two germline ends. Germline V gives CDR1 SGHVS, CDR2 FQNEAQ.

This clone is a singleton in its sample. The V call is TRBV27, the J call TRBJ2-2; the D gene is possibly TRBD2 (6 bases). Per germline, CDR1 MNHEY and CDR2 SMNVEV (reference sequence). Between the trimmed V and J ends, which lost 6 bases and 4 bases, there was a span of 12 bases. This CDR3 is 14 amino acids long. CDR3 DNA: TGTGCCAGCAGAAGCGGGCGGGGCACCGGGGAGCTGTTTTTT. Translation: CASRSGRGTGELFF.

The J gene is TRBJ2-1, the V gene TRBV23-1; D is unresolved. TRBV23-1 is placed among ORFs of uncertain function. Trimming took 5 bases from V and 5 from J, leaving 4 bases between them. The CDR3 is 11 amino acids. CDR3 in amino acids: CASSTNNEQFF. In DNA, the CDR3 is TGCGCCAGCAGTACGAACAATGAGCAGTTCTTC.

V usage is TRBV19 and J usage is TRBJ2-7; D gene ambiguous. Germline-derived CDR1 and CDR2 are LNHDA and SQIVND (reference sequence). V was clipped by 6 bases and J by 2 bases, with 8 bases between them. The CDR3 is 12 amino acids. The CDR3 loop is CASRDGPYEQYF. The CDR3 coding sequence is TGTGCCAGTAGGGACGGACCCTACGAGCAGTACTTC.

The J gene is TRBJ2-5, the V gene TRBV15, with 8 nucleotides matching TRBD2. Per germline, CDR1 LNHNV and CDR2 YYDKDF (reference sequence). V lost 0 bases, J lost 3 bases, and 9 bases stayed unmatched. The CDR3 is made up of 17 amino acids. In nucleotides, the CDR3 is TGTGCCACCAGCAGAGAGGGGTCGGGAGGGGGAAAAGAGACCCAGTACTTC. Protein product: CATSREGSGGGKETQYF. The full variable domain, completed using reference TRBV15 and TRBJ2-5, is DAMVIQNPRYQVTQFGKPVTLSCSQTLNHNVMYWYQQKSSQAPKLLFHYYDKDFNNEADTPDNFQSRRPNTSFCFLDIRSPGLGDTAMYLCATSREGSGGGKETQYFGPGTRLLVL.

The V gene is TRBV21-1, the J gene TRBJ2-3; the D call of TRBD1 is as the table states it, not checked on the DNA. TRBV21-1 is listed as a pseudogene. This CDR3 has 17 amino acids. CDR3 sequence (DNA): TGTGCCAGCAGCCACAAGGAGGGGGCGCGCGGGGCAGATACGCAGTATTTT. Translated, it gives CASSHKEGARGADTQYF.

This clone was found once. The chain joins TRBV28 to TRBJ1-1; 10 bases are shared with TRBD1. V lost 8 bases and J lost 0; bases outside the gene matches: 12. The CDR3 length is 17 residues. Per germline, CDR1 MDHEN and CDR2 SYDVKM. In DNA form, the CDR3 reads TGTGCCAGCCCTGAGGCCGGGACAGGGGTCATGAACACTGAAGCTTTCTTT. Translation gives CASPEAGTGVMNTEAFF.

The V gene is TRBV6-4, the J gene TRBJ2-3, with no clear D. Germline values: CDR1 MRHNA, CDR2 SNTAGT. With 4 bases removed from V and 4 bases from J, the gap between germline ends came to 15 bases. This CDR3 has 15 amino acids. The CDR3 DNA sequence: TGTGCCAGCAGTGCGGTGGGTACCGTCGCAGATACGCAGTATTTT. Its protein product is CASSAVGTVADTQYF.